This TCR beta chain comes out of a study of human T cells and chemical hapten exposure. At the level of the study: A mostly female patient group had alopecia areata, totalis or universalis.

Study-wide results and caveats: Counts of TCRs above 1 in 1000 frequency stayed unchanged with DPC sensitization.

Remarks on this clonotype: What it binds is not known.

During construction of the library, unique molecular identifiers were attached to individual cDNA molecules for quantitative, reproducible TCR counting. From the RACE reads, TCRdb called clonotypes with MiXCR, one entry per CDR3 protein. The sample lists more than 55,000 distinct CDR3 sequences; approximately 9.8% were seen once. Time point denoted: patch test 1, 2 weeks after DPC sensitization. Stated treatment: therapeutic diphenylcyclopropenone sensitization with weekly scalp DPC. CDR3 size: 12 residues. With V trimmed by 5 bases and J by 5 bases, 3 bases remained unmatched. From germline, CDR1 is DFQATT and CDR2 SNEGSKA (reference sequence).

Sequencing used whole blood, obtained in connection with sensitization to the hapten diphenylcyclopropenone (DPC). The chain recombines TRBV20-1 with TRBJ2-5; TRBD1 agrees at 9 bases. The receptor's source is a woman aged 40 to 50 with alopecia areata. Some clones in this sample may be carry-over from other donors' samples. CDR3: CSARQGGETQYF. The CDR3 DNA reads TGCAGTGCTCGACAGGGGGGGGAGACCCAGTACTTC.